Each of the 3 T cell receptor beta chains below was sequenced from the same sample in a study of blood T cell repertoires in COVID-19. Data came from immunoSEQ multiplex PCR; TCRdb stores just in-frame clones and leaves some out. The table lists about 36,000 clones, 90% of them singletons. Sequences were obtained from peripheral blood. These receptors originate from a human donor in a cohort sampled during active COVID-19.

The rearrangement links TRBV28 to TRBJ1-2; D is unclear. Trimming left V 6 bases short and J 0 bases short, with 14 bases between. The CDR3 sequence is 15 residues long. Germline lookup yields CDR1 MDHEN and CDR2 SYDVKM. In nucleotides, the CDR3 is TGTGCCAGCAGGGCGCGGGGAACCCCTAACTATGGCTACACCTTC. Translated: CASRARGTPNYGYTF.

A few counts support this clone. The chain recombines TRBV5-1 with TRBJ2-5; the match to TRBD2 covers 16 bases. With V trimmed by 4 bases and J by 5 bases, 5 bases remained unmatched. CDR1 is SGHRS and CDR2 is YFSETQ in the germline V gene. CDR3 length equals 16 residues. The CDR3 coding sequence is TGCGCCAGCAGCGTTGGGACTAGCGGGAGGGTGGAGACCCAGTACTTC. Translation gives CASSVGTSGRVETQYF.

V gene TRBV28 combines with J gene TRBJ1-1; the match to TRBD1 covers 7 bases. J gave up 8 bases and V 4 bases, and 10 bases lay outside the gene matches. The CDR3 totals 14 residues. Germline CDR1 reads MDHEN; CDR2 reads SYDVKM. Here the CDR3 reads CASSSTGTAIEAFF. The CDR3 coding sequence is TGTGCCAGCAGTTCCACAGGGACAGCTATCGAAGCTTTCTTT. Variable domain in full (rest from reference TRBV28 and TRBJ1-1): DVKVTQSSRYLVKRTGEKVFLECVQDMDHENMFWYRQDPGLGLRLIYFSYDVKMKEKGDIPEGYSVSREKKERFSLILESASTNQTSMYLCASSSTGTAIEAFFGQGTRLTVV.